This is a list of T cell receptor beta chains from one sample in a study of TIL therapy for anti-PD-1-resistant metastatic lung cancer. Profiling relied on immunoSEQ multiplex PCR, and the TCRdb table lists in-frame clones only, not all of them. The sample includes 45,000 to 60,000 clones, roughly 70% of them seen just once. The input for sequencing was tumor tissue, taken at baseline. Receptors originate from a person between 30 and 80 years old with non-small cell lung cancer. The CDR3 runs from the conserved cysteine through the conserved F or W. The D gene is left open where the match is weak. Rows may omit the clone size; those that give it use once, few, many or a size class.

CDR3 protein,CDR3 DNA,clone size,J gene,D gene,V gene
CASSIGKGGRQPQHF,TGTGCCAGTAGTATCGGGAAGGGGGGCAGGCAGCCCCAGCATTTT,-,TRBJ1-5,-,TRBV19
CASSLVVGNSPLHF,TGCGCCAGCAGCTTGGTTGTGGGTAATTCACCCCTCCACTTT,-,TRBJ1-6,-,TRBV5-1
CASSRDSGNTIYF,TGTGCCAGCAGCCGGGACAGTGGAAACACCATATATTTT,-,TRBJ1-3,TRBD1,TRBV6-5
CASEVNTEAFF,TGTGCCAGCGAGGTGAACACTGAAGCTTTCTTT,few,TRBJ1-1,-,TRBV2
CALRTGGLVYGYTF,TGTGCCCTCAGGACAGGGGGCTTAGTATATGGCTACACCTTC,-,TRBJ1-2,TRBD1,TRBV30
CASSPGLVVEQYF,TGTGCCAGCAGCCCGGGACTAGTCGTCGAGCAGTACTTC,-,TRBJ2-7,TRBD2,TRBV6-1
CASSQGIGTAGTGELFF,TGCGCCAGCAGCCAAGGGATAGGGACAGCTGGAACCGGGGAGCTGTTTTTT,-,TRBJ2-2,TRBD1,TRBV4-3
CASSLVRGGSYEQYF,TGTGCCAGCAGCTTAGTTCGCGGGGGATCCTACGAGCAGTACTTC,-,TRBJ2-7,TRBD2,TRBV7-2
CASSESGISRTAFF,TGCGCCAGCAGTGAGTCGGGGATTAGCCGGACAGCTTTCTTT,few,TRBJ1-1,-,TRBV10-1
CASRTGTGLTEGYGYTF,TGTGCCAGTAGAACCGGGACAGGACTTACGGAGGGGTATGGCTACACCTTC,many,TRBJ1-2,TRBD1,TRBV2
CASSYSIRYGYTF,TGTGCCAGCAGTTACTCGATTCGGTATGGCTACACCTTC,-,TRBJ1-2,-,TRBV6-6
CASSIWSGLPETQYF,TGTGCCAGTAGTATCTGGTCAGGGTTACCTGAGACCCAGTACTTC,-,TRBJ2-5,-,TRBV19
CASSDEPGQGTEKLFF,TGTGCCAGCAGTGACGAACCGGGACAGGGTACGGAAAAACTGTTTTTT,-,TRBJ1-4,TRBD1,TRBV6-4
CASSSLRGARNTIYF,TGTGCCAGTAGTTCCCTTAGGGGGGCGCGGAACACCATATATTTT,once,TRBJ1-3,-,TRBV19
CASMRAGLYEQYF,TGTGCCAGCATGCGGGCAGGGCTTTACGAGCAGTACTTC,-,TRBJ2-7,-,TRBV27
CASSRTGQGYEQYF,TGTGCCAGCAGTAGGACGGGACAGGGGTACGAGCAGTACTTC,-,TRBJ2-7,TRBD1,TRBV6-5
CASSETLTGLAGVTEQFF,TGTGCCAGCAGTGAAACCCTTACTGGACTAGCGGGAGTGACTGAGCAGTTCTTC,-,TRBJ2-1,TRBD2,TRBV2
CASSEGLASSTDTQYF,TGTGCCAGCAGTGAAGGACTAGCGTCTAGCACAGATACGCAGTATTTT,-,TRBJ2-3,TRBD2,TRBV25-1
CASSSVGRETEAFF,TGTGCCAGCAGTAGCGTGGGGAGGGAAACTGAAGCTTTCTTT,few,TRBJ1-1,-,TRBV5-6
CATSRDLGSGNTIYF,TGTGCCACCAGCAGAGATCTGGGGTCTGGAAACACCATATATTTT,-,TRBJ1-3,-,TRBV15
CASSLGRLAGAQETQYF,TGCGCCAGCAGCTTGGGCAGACTAGCGGGGGCACAAGAGACCCAGTACTTC,-,TRBJ2-5,TRBD2,TRBV5-1
CASKFTGVGPYEQYF,TGTGCCAGTAAGTTTACAGGGGTCGGTCCCTACGAGCAGTACTTC,-,TRBJ2-7,TRBD1,TRBV19
CASSLAPGPTGELFF,TGCGCCAGCAGCTTGGCCCCAGGCCCCACCGGGGAGCTGTTTTTT,few,TRBJ2-2,-,TRBV5-1
CASSRTEGGTQYF,TGCGCCAGCAGCCGGACAGAAGGAGGTACGCAGTATTTT,-,TRBJ2-3,-,TRBV4-1
CASSVGGRIESEQYF,TGTGCCAGCAGCGTAGGTGGGAGGATCGAATCCGAGCAGTACTTC,-,TRBJ2-7,-,TRBV9
CASRLLAGTGGNSPLHF,TGTGCCAGCAGACTCCTCGCCGGGACAGGGGGCAATTCACCCCTCCACTTT,-,TRBJ1-6,TRBD1,TRBV5-6
CASSYGLAGGYYEQYF,TGTGCCAGCAGTTATGGGCTAGCGGGAGGGTACTACGAGCAGTACTTC,-,TRBJ2-7,TRBD2,TRBV6-5